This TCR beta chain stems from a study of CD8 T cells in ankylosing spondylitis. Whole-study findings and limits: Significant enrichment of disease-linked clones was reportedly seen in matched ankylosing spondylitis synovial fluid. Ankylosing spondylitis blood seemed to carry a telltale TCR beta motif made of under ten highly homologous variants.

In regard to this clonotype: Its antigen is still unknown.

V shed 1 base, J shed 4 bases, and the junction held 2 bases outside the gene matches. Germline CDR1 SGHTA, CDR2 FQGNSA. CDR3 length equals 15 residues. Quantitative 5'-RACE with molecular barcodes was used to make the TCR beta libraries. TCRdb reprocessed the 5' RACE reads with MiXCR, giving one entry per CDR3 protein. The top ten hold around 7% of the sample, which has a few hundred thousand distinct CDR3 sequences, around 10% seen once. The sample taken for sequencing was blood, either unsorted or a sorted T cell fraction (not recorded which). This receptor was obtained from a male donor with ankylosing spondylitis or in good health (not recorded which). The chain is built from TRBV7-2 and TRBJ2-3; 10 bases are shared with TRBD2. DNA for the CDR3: TGTGCCAGCAGCTTAGATCTAGCGGGAGCAGATACGCAGTATTTT. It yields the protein CASSLDLAGADTQYF.